The present entry profiles one T cell receptor beta chain with its context. CDR3 length equals 15 residues. Germline V gene data show CDR1 as SGHVS and CDR2 as FNYEAQ. These data originate in a study of T cells expressing NK-cell markers. Study-wide background: The TCR beta repertoires were obtained from sorted CD3+CD56+NKG2C+, CD3+CD56+NKG2C- and CD3+CD56-NKG2C+ T cells. One of the eight sequenced donors was seronegative, whereas the other seven were HCMV-seropositive.

Production of TCR beta cDNA relied on 5'RACE template switching with UMIs. TCRdb derives one entry per CDR3 protein from the 5' RACE reads, leaving out DNA. The sample's table shows 250,000 to 300,000 distinct CDR3 sequences. The clonotype comes from a woman aged 18 to 75 in good health. The chain couples TRBV7-6 to TRBJ2-5; without DNA, the TCRdb call of TRBD1 cannot be checked. The sequencing input was blood T cells: a sorted CD56 or NKG2C T cell subset, CD4+ or CD8+ T cells, or bulk PBMC T cells (not recorded which). CDR3 protein: CASSFGGAAQETQYF.